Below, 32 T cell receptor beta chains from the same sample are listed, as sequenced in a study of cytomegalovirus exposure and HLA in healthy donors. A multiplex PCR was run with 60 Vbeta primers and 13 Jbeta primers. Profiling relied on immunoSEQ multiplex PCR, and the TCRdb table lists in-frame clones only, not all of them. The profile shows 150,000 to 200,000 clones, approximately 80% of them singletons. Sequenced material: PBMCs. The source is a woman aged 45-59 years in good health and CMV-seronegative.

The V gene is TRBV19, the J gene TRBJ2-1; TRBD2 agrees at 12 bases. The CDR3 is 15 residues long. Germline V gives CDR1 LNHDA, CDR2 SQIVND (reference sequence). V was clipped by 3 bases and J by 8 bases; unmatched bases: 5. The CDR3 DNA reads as TGTGCCAGTAGTATCCGACTAGCGGGGGATTATGAGCAGTTCTTC. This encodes CASSIRLAGDYEQFF.

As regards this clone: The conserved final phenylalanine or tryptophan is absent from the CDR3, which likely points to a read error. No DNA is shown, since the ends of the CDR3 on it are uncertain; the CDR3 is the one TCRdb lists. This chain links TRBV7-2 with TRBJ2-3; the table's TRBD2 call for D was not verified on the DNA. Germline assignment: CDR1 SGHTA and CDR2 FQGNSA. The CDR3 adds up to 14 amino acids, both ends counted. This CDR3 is CASSLGTGERRIRI.

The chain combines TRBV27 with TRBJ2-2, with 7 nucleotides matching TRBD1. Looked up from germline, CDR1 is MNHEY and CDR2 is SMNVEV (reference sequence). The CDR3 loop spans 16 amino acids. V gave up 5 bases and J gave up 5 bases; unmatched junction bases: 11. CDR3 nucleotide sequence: TGTGCCAGCAGTCTCCGGCCCAGGGGGAGTACCGGGGAGCTGTTTTTT. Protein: CASSLRPRGSTGELFF.

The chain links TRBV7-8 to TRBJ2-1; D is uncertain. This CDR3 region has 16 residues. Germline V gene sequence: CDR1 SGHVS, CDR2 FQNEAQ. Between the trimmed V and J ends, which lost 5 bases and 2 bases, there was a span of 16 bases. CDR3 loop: CASSPRSRETYNEQFF. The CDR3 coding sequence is TGTGCCAGCAGCCCCCGGTCCCGAGAGACCTACAATGAGCAGTTCTTC.

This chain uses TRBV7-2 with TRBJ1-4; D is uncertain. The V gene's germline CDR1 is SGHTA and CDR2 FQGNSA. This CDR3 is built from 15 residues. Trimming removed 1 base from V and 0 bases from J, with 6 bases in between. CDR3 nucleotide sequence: TGTGCCAGCAGCTTAGGAGCTGCAACTAATGAAAAACTGTTTTTT. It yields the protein CASSLGAATNEKLFF.

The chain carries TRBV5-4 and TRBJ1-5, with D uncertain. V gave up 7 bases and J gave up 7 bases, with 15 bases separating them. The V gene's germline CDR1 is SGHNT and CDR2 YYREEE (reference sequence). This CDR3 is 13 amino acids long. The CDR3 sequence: CASLPRELQPQHF. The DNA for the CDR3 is TGTGCCAGCCTCCCGCGGGAGTTGCAGCCCCAGCATTTT.

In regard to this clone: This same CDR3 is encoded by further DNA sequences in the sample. CDR3 sequence reads: CASTRGYEQYF. The CDR3 DNA sequence: TGTGCCAGCACAAGGGGATACGAGCAGTACTTC. This chain connects TRBV7-9 to TRBJ2-7; the D gene is possibly TRBD1 (5 bases). The CDR3 is 11 amino acids. The V gene's germline CDR1 is SEHNR and CDR2 FQNEAQ (reference sequence). With 7 bases removed from V and 4 bases from J, the gap between germline ends came to 8 bases.

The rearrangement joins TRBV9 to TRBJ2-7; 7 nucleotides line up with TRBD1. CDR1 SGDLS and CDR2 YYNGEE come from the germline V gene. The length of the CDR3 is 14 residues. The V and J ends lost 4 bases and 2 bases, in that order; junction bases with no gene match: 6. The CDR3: CASSPRDRAYEQYF. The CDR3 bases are TGTGCCAGCAGCCCTCGCGACAGGGCCTACGAGCAGTACTTC. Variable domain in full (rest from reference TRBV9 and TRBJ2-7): DSGVTQTPKHLITATGQRVTLRCSPRSGDLSVYWYQQSLDQGLQFLIQYYNGEERAKGNILERFSAQQFPDLHSELNLSSLELGDSALYFCASSPRDRAYEQYFGPGTRLTVT.

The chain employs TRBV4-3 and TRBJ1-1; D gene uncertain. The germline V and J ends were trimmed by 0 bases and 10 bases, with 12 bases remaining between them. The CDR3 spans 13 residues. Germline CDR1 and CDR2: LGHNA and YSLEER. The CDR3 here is CASSQDQRLAAFF. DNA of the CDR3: TGCGCCAGCAGCCAAGATCAGCGGCTTGCAGCTTTCTTT.

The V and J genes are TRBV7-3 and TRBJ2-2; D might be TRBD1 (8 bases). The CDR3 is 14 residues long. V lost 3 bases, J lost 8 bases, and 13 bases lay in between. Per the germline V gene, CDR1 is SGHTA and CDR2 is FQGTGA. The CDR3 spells CASSFGQGGGELFF. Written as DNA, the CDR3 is TGTGCCAGCAGCTTCGGACAGGGAGGGGGGGAGCTGTTTTTT.

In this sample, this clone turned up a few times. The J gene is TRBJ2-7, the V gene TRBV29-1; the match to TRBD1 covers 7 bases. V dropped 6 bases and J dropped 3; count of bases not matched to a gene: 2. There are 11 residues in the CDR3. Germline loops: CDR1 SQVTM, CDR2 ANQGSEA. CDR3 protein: CSVGTDYEQYF. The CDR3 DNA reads TGCAGCGTAGGGACAGACTACGAGCAGTACTTC.

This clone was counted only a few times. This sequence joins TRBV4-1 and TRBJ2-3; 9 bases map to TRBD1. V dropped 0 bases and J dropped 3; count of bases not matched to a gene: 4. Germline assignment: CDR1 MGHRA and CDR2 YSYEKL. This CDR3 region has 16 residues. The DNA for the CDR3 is TGCGCCAGCAGCCAAGAAGGGGACAGGGCAACAGATACGCAGTATTTT. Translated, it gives CASSQEGDRATDTQYF.

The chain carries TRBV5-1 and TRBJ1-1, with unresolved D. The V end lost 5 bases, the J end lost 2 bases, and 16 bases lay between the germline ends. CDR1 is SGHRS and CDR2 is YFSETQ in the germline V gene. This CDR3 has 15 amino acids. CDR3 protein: CASRGWGERNTEAFF. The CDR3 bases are TGCGCCAGCAGAGGTTGGGGAGAGAGAAACACTGAAGCTTTCTTT.

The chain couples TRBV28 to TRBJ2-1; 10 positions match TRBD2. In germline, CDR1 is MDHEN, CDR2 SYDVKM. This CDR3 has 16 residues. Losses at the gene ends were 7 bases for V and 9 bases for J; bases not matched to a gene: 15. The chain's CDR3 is CASNAGTSVEGREQFF. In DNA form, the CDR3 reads TGTGCCAGCAATGCGGGGACTAGCGTGGAAGGCCGTGAGCAGTTCTTC.

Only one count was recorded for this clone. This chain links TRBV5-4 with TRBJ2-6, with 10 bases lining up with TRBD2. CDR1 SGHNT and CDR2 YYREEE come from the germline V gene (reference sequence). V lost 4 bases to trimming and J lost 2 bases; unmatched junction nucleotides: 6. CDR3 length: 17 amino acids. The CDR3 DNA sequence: TGTGCCAGCAGCGAACCGGGACTAGCGACTGGGGCCAACGTCCTGACTTTC. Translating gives CASSEPGLATGANVLTF.

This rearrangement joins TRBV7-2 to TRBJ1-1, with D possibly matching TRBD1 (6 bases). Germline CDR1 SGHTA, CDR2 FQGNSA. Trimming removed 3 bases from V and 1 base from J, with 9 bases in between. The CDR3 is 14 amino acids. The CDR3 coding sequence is TGTGCCAGCAGCTTCCAAGGGGGGAACACTGAAGCTTTCTTT. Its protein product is CASSFQGGNTEAFF.

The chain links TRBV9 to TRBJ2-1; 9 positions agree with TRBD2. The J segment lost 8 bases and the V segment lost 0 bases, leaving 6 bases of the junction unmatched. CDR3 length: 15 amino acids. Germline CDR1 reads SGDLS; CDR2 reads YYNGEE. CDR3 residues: CASSVVAGVPDEQFF. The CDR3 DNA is TGTGCCAGCAGCGTAGTAGCGGGGGTTCCTGATGAGCAGTTCTTC.

CDR3 residues: CASSLREVTDTQYF. Here the CDR3 DNA reads TGTGCCAGCAGCTTACGGGAGGTCACAGATACGCAGTATTTT. This chain links TRBV5-6 with TRBJ2-3, with 7 bases lining up with TRBD2. Germline values: CDR1 SGHDT, CDR2 YYEEEE. Trimming cost V 2 bases and J 2 bases; bases outside gene matches: 2. The CDR3 covers 14 residues.

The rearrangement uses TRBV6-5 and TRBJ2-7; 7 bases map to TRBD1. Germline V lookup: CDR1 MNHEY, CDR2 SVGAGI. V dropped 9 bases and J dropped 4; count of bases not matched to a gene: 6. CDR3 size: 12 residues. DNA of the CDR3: TGTGCCAGTTGGGACAGACCATACGAGCAGTACTTC. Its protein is CASWDRPYEQYF.

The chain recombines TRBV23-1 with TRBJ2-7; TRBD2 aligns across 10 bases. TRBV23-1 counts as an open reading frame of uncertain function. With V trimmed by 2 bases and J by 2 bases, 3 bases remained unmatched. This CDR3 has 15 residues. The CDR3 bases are TGCGCCAGCAGTCAAGCTAGCGGGAGCCCCTACGAGCAGTACTTC. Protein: CASSQASGSPYEQYF.

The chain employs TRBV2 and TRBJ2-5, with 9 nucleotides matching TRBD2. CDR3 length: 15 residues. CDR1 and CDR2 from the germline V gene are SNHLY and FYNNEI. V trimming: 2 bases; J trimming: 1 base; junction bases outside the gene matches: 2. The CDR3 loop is CASSELAGAQETQYF. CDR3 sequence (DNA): TGTGCCAGCAGTGAATTAGCGGGGGCCCAAGAGACCCAGTACTTC.

The CDR3 nucleotides read TGTGCCAGCCGTCAGGAGGCTGGAAACACCATATATTTT. Amino acids: CASRQEAGNTIYF. This chain joins TRBV2 and TRBJ1-3; D unclear. The CDR3 consists of 13 residues. Looked up from germline, CDR1 is SNHLY and CDR2 is FYNNEI. V shed 8 bases and J shed 2 bases, with 10 bases lying between them.

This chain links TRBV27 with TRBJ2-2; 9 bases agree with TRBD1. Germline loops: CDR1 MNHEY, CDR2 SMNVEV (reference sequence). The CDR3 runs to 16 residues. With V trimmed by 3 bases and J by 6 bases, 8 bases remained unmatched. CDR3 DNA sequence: TGTGCCAGCAGTTTCCCCGGGACAGGGATCGCCGGGGAGCTGTTTTTT. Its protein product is CASSFPGTGIAGELFF.

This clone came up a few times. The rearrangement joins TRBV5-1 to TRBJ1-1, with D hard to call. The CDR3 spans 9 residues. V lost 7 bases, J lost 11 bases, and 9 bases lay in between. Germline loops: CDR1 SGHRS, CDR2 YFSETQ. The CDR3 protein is CASFSEAFF. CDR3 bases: TGCGCCAGCTTCTCGGAGGCTTTCTTT. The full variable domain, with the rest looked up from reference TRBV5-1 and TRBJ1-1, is KAGVTQTPRYLIKTRGQQVTLSCSPISGHRSVSWYQQTPGQGLQFLFEYFSETQRNKGNFPGRFSGRQFSNSRSEMNVSTLELGDSALYLCASFSEAFFGQGTRLTVV.

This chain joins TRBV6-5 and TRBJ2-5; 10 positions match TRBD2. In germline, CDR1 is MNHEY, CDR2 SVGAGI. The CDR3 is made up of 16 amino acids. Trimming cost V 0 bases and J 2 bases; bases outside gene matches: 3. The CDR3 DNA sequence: TGTGCCAGCAGTTACTCTCCTAGCGGGAGACAAGAGACCCAGTACTTC. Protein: CASSYSPSGRQETQYF.

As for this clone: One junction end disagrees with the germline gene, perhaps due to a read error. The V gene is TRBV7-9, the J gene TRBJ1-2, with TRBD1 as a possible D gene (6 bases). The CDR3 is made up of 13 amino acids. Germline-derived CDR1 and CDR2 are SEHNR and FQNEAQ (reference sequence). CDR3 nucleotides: TGTTCCAGCCGTCCTCAGGGGATCTATGGCTACACCTTC. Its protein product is CSSRPQGIYGYTF.

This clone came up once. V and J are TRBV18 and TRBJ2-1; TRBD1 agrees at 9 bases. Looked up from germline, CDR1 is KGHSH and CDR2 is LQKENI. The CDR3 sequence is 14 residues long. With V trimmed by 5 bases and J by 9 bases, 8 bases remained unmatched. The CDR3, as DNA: TGTGCCAGCTCAGACCGGGACAGGGTCGGTGAGCAGTTCTTC. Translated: CASSDRDRVGEQFF. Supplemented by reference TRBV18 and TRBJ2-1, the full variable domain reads NAGVMQNPRHLVRRRGQEARLRCSPMKGHSHVYWYRQLPEEGLKFMVYLQKENIIDESGMPKERFSAEFPKEGPSILRIQQVVRGDSAAYFCASSDRDRVGEQFFGPGTRLTVL.

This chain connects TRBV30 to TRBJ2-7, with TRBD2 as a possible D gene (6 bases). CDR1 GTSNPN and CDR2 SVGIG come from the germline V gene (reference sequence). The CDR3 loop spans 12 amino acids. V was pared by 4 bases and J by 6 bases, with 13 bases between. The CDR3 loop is CAWNLGSGEQYF. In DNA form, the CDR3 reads TGTGCCTGGAACCTCGGGAGCGGCGAGCAGTACTTC.

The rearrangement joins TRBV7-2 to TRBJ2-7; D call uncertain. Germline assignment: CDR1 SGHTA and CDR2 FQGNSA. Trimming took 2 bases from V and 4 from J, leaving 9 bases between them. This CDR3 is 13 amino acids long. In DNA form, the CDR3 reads TGTGCCAGCAGCTTAAATAGTTATTACGAGCAGTACTTC. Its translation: CASSLNSYYEQYF.

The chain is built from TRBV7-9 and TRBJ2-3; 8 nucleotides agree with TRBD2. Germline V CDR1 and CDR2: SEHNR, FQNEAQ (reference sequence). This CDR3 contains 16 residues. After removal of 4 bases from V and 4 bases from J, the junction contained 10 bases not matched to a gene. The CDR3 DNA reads TGTGCCAGCAGCTCATTTTGGCGGGGGGAAGCAGATACGCAGTATTTT. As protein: CASSSFWRGEADTQYF.

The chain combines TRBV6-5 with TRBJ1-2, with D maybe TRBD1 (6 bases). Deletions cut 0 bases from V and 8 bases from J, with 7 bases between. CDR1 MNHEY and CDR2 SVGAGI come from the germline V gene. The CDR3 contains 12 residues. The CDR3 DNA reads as TGTGCCAGCAGTTACTCGAGGGGGGGCTACACCTTC. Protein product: CASSYSRGGYTF.

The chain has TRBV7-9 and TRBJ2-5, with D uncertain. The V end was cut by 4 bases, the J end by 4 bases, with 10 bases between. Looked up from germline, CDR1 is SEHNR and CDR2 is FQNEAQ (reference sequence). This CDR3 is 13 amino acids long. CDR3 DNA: TGTGCCAGCAGCTCATACAGTAGAGAGACCCAGTACTTC. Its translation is CASSSYSRETQYF.